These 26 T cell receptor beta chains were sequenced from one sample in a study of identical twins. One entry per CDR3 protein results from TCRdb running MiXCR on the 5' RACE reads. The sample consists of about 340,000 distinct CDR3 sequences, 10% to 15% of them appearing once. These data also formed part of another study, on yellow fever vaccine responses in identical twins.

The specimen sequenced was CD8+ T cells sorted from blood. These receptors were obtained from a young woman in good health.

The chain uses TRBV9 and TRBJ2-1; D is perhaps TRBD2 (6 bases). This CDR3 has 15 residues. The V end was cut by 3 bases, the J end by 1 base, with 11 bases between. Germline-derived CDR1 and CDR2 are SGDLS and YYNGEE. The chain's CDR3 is CASSESGQSYNEQFF. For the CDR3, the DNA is TGTGCCAGCAGCGAAAGCGGGCAGTCCTACAATGAGCAGTTCTTC. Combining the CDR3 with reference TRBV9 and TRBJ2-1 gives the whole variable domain DSGVTQTPKHLITATGQRVTLRCSPRSGDLSVYWYQQSLDQGLQFLIQYYNGEERAKGNILERFSAQQFPDLHSELNLSSLELGDSALYFCASSESGQSYNEQFFGPGTRLTVL.

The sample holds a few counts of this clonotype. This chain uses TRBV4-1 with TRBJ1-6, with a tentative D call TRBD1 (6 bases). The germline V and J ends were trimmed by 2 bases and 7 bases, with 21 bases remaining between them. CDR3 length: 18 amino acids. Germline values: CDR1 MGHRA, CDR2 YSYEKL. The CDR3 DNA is TGCGCCAGCAGCCAAAGTGGGGTTCCAGGGGACGGAAATTCACCCCTCCACTTT. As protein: CASSQSGVPGDGNSPLHF.

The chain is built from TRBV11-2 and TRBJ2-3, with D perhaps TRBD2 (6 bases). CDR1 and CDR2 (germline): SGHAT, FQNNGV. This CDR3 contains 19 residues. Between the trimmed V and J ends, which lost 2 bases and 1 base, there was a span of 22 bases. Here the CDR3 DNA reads TGTGCCAGCAGCTTACCCCCTCCTCTCCGGGAGTGGGGCACAGATACGCAGTATTTT. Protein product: CASSLPPPLREWGTDTQYF.

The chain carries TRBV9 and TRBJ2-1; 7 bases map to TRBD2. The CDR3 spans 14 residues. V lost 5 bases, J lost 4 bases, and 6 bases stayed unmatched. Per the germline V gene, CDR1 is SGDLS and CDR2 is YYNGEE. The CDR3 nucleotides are TGTGCCAGCAGTGGGGACTACGAGTACAATGAGCAGTTCTTC. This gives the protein CASSGDYEYNEQFF.

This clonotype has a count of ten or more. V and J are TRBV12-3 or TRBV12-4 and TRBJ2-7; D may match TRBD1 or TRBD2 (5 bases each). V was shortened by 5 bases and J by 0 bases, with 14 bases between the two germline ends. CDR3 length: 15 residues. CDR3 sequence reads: CASSLYSGPSYEQYV. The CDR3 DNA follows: TGTGCCAGCAGTCTTTACTCGGGGCCCTCCTACGAGCAGTACGTC.

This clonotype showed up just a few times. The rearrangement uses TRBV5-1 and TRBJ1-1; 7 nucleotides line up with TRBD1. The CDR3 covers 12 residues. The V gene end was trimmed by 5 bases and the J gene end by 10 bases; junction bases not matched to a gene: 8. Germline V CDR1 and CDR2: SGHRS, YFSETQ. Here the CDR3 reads CASSFGNRGAFF. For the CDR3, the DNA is TGCGCCAGCAGTTTCGGGAACAGGGGAGCTTTCTTT.

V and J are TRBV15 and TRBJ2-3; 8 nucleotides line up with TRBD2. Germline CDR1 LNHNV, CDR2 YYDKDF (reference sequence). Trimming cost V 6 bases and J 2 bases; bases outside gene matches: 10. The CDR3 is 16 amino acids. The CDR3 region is CATSSGRAGPTDTQYF. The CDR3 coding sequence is TGTGCCACCAGTTCCGGGAGGGCCGGTCCCACAGATACGCAGTATTTT.

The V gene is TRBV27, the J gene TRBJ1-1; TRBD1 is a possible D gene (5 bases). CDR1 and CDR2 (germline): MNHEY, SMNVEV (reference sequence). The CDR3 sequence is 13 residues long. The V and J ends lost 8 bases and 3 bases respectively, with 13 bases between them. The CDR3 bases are TGTGCCAGCTCCGGGGGGGTCTACACTGAAGCTTTCTTT. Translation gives CASSGGVYTEAFF.

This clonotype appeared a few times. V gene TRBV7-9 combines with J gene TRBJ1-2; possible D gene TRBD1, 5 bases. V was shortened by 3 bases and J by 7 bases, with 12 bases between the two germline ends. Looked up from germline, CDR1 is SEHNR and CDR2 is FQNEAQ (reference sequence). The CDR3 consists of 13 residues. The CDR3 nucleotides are TGTGCCAGCAGCTTGGGGGAACGACGTGGCTACACCTTC. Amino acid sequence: CASSLGERRGYTF.

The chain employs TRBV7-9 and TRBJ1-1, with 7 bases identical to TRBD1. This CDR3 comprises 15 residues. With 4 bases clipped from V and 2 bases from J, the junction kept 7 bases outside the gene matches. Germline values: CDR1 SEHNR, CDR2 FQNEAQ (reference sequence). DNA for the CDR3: TGTGCCAGCAGCTCAACCAGACAGGGAAACACTGAAGCTTTCTTT. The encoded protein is CASSSTRQGNTEAFF.

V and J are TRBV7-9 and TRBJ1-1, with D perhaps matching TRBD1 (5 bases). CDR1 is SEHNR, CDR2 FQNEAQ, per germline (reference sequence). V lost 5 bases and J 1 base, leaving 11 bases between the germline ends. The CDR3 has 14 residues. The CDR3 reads CASSPTVSNTEAFF. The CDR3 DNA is TGTGCCAGCAGCCCGACAGTTTCGAACACTGAAGCTTTCTTT.

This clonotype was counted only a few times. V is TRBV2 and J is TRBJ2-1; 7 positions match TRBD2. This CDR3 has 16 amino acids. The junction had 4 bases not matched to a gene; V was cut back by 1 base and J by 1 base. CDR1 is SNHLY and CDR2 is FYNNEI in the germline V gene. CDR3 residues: CASSEVSGGSYNEQFF. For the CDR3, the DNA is TGTGCCAGCAGTGAAGTGTCCGGGGGGTCCTACAATGAGCAGTTCTTC.

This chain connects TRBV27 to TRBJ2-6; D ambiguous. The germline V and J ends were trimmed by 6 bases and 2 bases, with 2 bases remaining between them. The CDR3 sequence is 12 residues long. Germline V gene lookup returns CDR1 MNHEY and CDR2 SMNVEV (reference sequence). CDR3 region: CASRTGANVLTF. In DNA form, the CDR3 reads TGTGCCAGCAGGACTGGGGCCAACGTCCTGACTTTC.

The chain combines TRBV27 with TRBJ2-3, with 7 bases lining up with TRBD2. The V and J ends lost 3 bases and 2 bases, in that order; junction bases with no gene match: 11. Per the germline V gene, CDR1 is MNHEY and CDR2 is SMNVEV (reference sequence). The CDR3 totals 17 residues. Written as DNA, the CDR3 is TGTGCCAGCAGTTTGGGGGGGGACCCCCGTCTCACAGATACGCAGTATTTT. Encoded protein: CASSLGGDPRLTDTQYF.

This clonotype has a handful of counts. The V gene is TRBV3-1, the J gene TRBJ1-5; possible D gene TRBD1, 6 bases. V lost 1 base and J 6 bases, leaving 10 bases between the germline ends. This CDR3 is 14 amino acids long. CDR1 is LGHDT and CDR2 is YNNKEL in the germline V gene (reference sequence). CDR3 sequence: CASSQGGLGQPQHF. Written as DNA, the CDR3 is TGTGCCAGCAGCCAAGGGGGGCTAGGTCAGCCCCAGCATTTT.

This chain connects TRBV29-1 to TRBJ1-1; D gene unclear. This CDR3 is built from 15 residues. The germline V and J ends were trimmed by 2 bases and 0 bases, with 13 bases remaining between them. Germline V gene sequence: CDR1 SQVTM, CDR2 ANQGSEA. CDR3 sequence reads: CSVESFGVMNTEAFF. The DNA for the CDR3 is TGCAGCGTTGAATCTTTTGGAGTAATGAACACTGAAGCTTTCTTT.

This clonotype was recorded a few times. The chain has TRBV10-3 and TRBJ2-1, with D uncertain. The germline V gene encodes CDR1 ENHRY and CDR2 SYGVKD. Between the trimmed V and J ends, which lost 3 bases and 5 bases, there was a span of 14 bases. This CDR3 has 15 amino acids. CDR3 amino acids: CAISEFVGTHNEQFF. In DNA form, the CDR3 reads TGTGCCATCAGTGAATTTGTGGGAACGCACAATGAGCAGTTCTTC.

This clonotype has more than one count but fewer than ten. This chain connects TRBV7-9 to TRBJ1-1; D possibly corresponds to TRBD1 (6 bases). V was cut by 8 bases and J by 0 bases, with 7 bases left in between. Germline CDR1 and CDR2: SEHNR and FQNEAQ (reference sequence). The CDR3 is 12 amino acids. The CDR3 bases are TGTGCCAGCGACAGGTTGAACACTGAAGCTTTCTTT. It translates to CASDRLNTEAFF.

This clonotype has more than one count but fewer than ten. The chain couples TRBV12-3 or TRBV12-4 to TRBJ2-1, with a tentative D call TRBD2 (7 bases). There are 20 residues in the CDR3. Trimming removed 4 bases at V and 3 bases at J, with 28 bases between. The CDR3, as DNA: TGTGCCAGCAGTTCCCCGGGGGTAGCGGGCTCCTCCAGGGGCTACAATGAGCAGTTCTTC. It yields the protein CASSSPGVAGSSRGYNEQFF.

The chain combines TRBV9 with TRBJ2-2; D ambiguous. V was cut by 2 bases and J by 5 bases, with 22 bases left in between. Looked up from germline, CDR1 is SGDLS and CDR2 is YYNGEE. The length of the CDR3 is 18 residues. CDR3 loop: CASSVWSSPQLGTGELFF. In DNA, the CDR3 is TGTGCCAGCAGCGTTTGGTCTTCTCCCCAGCTTGGAACCGGGGAGCTGTTTTTT.

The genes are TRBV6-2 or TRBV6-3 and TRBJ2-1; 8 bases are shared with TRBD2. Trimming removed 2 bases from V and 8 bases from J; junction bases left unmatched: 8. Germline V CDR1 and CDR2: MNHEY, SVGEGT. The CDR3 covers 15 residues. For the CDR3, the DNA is TGTGCCAGCAGTTACGGGACTAGTGGTTCGGATGAGCAGTTCTTC. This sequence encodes CASSYGTSGSDEQFF.

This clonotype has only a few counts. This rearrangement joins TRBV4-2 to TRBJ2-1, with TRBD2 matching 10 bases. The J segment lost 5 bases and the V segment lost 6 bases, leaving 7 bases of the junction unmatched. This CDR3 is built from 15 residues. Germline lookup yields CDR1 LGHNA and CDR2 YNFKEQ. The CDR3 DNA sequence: TGTGCCAGCAGTGTACTAGCGGGACTGGACAATGAGCAGTTCTTC. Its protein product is CASSVLAGLDNEQFF.

The CDR3 DNA reads TGTGCCAGCAGCCAAGAGCCCTCTGGGGCTAGCGGGGGCCGCGGCACAGATACGCAGTATTTT. Translated, it gives CASSQEPSGASGGRGTDTQYF. The chain combines TRBV4-2 with TRBJ2-3; 10 bases align to TRBD2. Germline V gene sequence: CDR1 LGHNA, CDR2 YNFKEQ. The V gene end was trimmed by 0 bases and the J gene end by 1 base; junction bases not matched to a gene: 16. This CDR3 is built from 21 residues.

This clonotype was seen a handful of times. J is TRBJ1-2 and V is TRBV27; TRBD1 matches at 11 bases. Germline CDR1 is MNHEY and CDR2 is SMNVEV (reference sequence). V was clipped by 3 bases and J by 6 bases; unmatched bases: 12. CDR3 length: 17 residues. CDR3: CASSFRPRDRGVDGYTF. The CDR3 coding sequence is TGTGCCAGCAGTTTCCGACCCCGGGACAGGGGGGTTGATGGCTACACCTTC.

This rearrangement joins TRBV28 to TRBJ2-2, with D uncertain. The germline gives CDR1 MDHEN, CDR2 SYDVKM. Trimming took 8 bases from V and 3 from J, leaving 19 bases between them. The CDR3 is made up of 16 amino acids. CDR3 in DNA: TGTGCCAGCCAACAGTATCTATACAGCTACACCGGGGAGCTGTTTTTT. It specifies CASQQYLYSYTGELFF.

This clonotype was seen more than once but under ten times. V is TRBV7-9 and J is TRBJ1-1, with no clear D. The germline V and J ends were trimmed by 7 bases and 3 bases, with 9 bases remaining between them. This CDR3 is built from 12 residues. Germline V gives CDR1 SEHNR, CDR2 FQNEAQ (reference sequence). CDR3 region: CASTRPYTEAFF. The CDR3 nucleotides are TGTGCCAGCACCCGACCCTACACTGAAGCTTTCTTT.